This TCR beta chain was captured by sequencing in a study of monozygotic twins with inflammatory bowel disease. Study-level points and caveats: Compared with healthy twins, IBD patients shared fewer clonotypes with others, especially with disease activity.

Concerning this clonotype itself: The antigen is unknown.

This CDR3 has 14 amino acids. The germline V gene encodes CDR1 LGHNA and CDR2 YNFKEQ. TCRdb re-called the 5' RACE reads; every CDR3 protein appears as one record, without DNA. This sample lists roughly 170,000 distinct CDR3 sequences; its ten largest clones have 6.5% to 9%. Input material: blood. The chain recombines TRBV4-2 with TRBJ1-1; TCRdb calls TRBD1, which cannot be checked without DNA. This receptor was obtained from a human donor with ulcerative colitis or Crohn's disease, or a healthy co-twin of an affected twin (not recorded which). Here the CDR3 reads CASSQDRGGTEAFF.